The 15 T cell receptor beta chains given below trace back to one sample, sequenced in a study of vaccination and CD4 T cells after COVID-19. Cultured CD4+ T cells had their DNA profiled by the Oncomine TCR Beta short-read assay. One entry per CDR3 protein, called by TCRdb with MiXCR from the PCR reads. The table includes roughly 10,000 distinct CDR3 sequences, 26% detected once. Their antigens are not known. Treatment in this sample: approximately 9-day PBMC culture with coronavirus spike peptide pools or control peptides (ViraFEST assay). The source was CD4+ T cells from blood, cultured in vitro, collected before SARS-CoV-2 vaccination. Every receptor here comes from a human donor who received a COVID-19 vaccine.

The V and J genes are TRBV29-1 and TRBJ1-4; 8 bases are a match to TRBD1. The V and J ends lost 0 bases and 10 bases, in that order; junction bases with no gene match: 10. The CDR3 contains 15 residues. Germline assignment: CDR1 SQVTM and CDR2 ANQGSEA. The CDR3 DNA follows: TGCAGCGTTGAAGAACTTGGACAGGGAGTCGGAAAACTGTTTTTT. Protein product: CSVEELGQGVGKLFF.

The gene calls are TRBV10-3 and TRBJ1-2, with 7 bases identical to TRBD1. The junction had 5 bases not matched to a gene; V was cut back by 6 bases and J by 1 base. The CDR3 extends over 14 amino acids. Germline assignment: CDR1 ENHRY and CDR2 SYGVKD. CDR3 nucleotides: TGTGCCATCAGCCCGGGACAGTTTAACTATGGCTACACCTTC. It translates to CAISPGQFNYGYTF.

This clonotype was counted only a few times. The rearrangement joins TRBV6-1 to TRBJ2-7; D not resolved. Germline V gene lookup returns CDR1 MNHNS and CDR2 SASEGT. This CDR3 is 12 amino acids long. Trimming took 2 bases from V and 1 from J, leaving 3 bases between them. In DNA, the CDR3 is TGTGCCAGCAGTGAATCGTCCTACGAGCAGTACTTC. Residues: CASSESSYEQYF.

V is TRBV5-6 and J is TRBJ2-5, with D unresolved. Germline V gene data show CDR1 as SGHDT and CDR2 as YYEEEE. Trimming removed 1 base at V and 0 bases at J, with 13 bases between. The CDR3 contains 16 residues. The CDR3 is CASSLLAEKYQETQYF. The CDR3 coding sequence is TGTGCCAGCAGCTTGTTGGCGGAAAAATACCAAGAGACCCAGTACTTC. The variable domain in full, with the rest retrieved from reference TRBV5-6 and TRBJ2-5, is DAGVTQSPTHLIKTRGQQVTLRCSPKSGHDTVSWYQQALGQGPQFIFQYYEEEERQRGNFPDRFSGHQFPNYSSELNVNALLLGDSALYLCASSLLAEKYQETQYFGPGTRLLVL.

V usage is TRBV10-3 and J usage is TRBJ2-7; 12 bases align to TRBD1. The germline V gene encodes CDR1 ENHRY and CDR2 SYGVKD. The CDR3 extends over 15 amino acids. V was pared by 7 bases and J by 5 bases, with 9 bases of the junction left unmatched. The CDR3 DNA reads as TGTGCCATCACTCGTGGGACAGGGGGCGTAGACGAGCAGTACTTC. It is translated as CAITRGTGGVDEQYF.

This clonotype came up a few times. This chain uses TRBV20-1 with TRBJ2-7; 8 bases are a match to TRBD2. The CDR3 is 15 residues long. The ends lost 0 bases at V and 7 bases at J; junction bases unmatched: 11. Germline CDR1 DFQATT, CDR2 SNEGSKA (reference sequence). CDR3 nucleotides: TGCAGTGCTAGAGACGAGCGGGGGAGAGAGGGGGAGCAGTACTTC. Amino acid sequence: CSARDERGREGEQYF.

This clonotype was seen more than once but under ten times. The chain uses TRBV19 and TRBJ2-2; D call uncertain. The germline CDR1 and CDR2 sequences are LNHDA and SQIVND (reference sequence). The CDR3 spans 15 residues. Trimming shortened V by 3 bases and J by 5 bases, and 13 bases separated the two germline ends. CDR3 coding DNA: TGTGCCAGTAGTATGTCGTCAGGTGGAACCGGGGAGCTGTTTTTT. Translated: CASSMSSGGTGELFF.

This clonotype showed up just a few times. The chain joins TRBV7-6 to TRBJ2-2; TRBD2 matches at 7 bases. Per the germline V gene, CDR1 is SGHVS and CDR2 is FNYEAQ. The CDR3 runs 16 residues. The V segment lost 1 base and the J segment 0 bases; nucleotides outside the gene matches: 2. The CDR3 region is CASSLEGGANTGELFF. DNA of the CDR3: TGTGCCAGCAGCTTAGAGGGAGGGGCGAACACCGGGGAGCTGTTTTTT.

This clonotype turned up a few times. V and J are TRBV7-2 and TRBJ2-2; TRBD1 aligns across 9 bases. The CDR3 runs 18 residues. V lost 4 bases and J lost 6; bases outside the gene matches: 15. Germline CDR1 SGHTA, CDR2 FQGNSA. Written as DNA, the CDR3 is TGTGCCAGCAGCTCAACCCCCCCGGACAGGGGTTTCCCCGGGGAGCTGTTTTTT. Translation: CASSSTPPDRGFPGELFF.

Judged by abundance, this clonotype is medium-sized. The chain uses TRBV30 and TRBJ1-6; D not certain. The CDR3 length is 13 residues. Trimming pared 0 bases from V and 7 bases from J, leaving 7 bases between. Germline V gene data show CDR1 as GTSNPN and CDR2 as SVGIG (reference sequence). CDR3 DNA sequence: TGTGCCTGGAGTGTACGAAACAATTCACCCCTCCACTTT. Translation: CAWSVRNNSPLHF.

The genes are TRBV5-4 and TRBJ1-3, with D tentatively TRBD1 (5 bases). Trimming took off 4 bases at V and 9 bases at J, with 14 bases between the two ends. Germline assignment: CDR1 SGHNT and CDR2 YYREEE (reference sequence). This CDR3 is 13 amino acids long. CDR3 protein: CASSEGPGGTIYF. The CDR3 DNA is TGTGCCAGCAGCGAGGGACCTGGCGGCACCATATATTTT.

V usage is TRBV19 and J usage is TRBJ2-2; possible D gene TRBD2, 5 bases. V was trimmed by 4 bases and J by 7 bases, leaving 10 bases between them. This CDR3 is built from 13 residues. Germline values: CDR1 LNHDA, CDR2 SQIVND (reference sequence). The CDR3 DNA is TGTGCCAGTAGTAGGGCGGCGGGCGGGGAGCTGTTTTTT. It encodes CASSRAAGGELFF.

This clonotype has more than one count but fewer than ten. The V call is TRBV24-1, the J call TRBJ2-1, with 7 bases matching TRBD1. The CDR3 extends over 16 amino acids. CDR1 is KGHDR and CDR2 is SFDVKD in the germline V gene. Germline trimming cut 7 bases from V and 1 base from J; bases unmatched to any gene: 9. The CDR3 is CATRTFTGESYNEQFF. The CDR3 bases are TGTGCCACCAGAACCTTTACAGGGGAGTCCTACAATGAGCAGTTCTTC.

The sample holds a few counts of this clonotype. CDR3 DNA sequence: TGCAGTGCCGAGCATGGGACAGGGGACATTGAAGCTTTCTTT. Protein product: CSAEHGTGDIEAFF. V gene TRBV20-1 combines with J gene TRBJ1-1; 10 nucleotides agree with TRBD1. CDR1 and CDR2 (germline): DFQATT, SNEGSKA (reference sequence). Trimming cost V 6 bases and J 7 bases; bases outside gene matches: 11. The CDR3 loop spans 14 amino acids.

The V and J genes are TRBV4-1 and TRBJ1-2; tentatively, D is TRBD1 (6 bases). The CDR3 contains 16 residues. V dropped 1 base and J dropped 2 bases, with 14 bases sitting between them. Per the germline V gene, CDR1 is MGHRA and CDR2 is YSYEKL. The CDR3 here is CASSQGGARGNYGYTF. The CDR3 nucleotides read TGCGCCAGCAGCCAAGGGGGGGCCAGAGGGAACTATGGCTACACCTTC.